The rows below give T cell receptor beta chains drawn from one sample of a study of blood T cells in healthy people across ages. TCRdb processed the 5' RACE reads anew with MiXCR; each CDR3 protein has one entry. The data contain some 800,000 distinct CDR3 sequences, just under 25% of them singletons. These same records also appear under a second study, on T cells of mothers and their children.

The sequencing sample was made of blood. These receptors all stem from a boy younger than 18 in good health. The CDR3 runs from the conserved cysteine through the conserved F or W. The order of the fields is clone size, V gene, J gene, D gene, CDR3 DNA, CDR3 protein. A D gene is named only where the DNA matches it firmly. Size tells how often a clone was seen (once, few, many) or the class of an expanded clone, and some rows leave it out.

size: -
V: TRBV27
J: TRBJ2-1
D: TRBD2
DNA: TGTGCCAGCACTTTAGCCGGGGGGGCTTCCTACAATGAGCAGTTCTTC
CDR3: CASTLAGGASYNEQFF

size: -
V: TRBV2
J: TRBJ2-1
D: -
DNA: TGTGCCAGACGCCCTCCGGCGGCGGGAGAGCAGTTCTTC
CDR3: CARRPPAAGEQFF

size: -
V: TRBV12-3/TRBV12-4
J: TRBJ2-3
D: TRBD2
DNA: TGTGCCAGCAGTTCCCAAAGCGGGAGTACAGATACGCAGTATTTT
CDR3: CASSSQSGSTDTQYF

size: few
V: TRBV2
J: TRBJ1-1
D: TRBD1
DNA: TGTGCCAGCAGAGGACAGGGAAAGAACACTGAAGCTTTCTTT
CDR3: CASRGQGKNTEAFF

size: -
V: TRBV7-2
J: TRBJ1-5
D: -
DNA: TGTGCCAGCAGCTTGGTCGGTCTTAATCAGCCCCAGCATTTT
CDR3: CASSLVGLNQPQHF

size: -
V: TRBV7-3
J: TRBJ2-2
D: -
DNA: TGTGCCAGCAGACCGACAGTCGGCACCGGGGAGCTGTTTTTT
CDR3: CASRPTVGTGELFF

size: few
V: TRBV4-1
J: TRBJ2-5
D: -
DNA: TGCGCCAGCAGCCGTCCTGGGGGAACAGAGACCCAGTACTTC
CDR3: CASSRPGGTETQYF

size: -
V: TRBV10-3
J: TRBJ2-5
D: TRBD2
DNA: TGTGCATCGGGGGGGCGGAATGAGCAGCTCTTC
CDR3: CASGGRNEQLF

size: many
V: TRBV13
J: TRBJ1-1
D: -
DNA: TGTGCCAGCAGCTTGCGGGAACCGGGCACTGAAGCTTTCTTT
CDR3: CASSLREPGTEAFF

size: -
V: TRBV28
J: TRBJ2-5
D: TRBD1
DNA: TGTGCCAGCAGTCGTAAACAGGGGCTGGAGACCCAGTACTTC
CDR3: CASSRKQGLETQYF

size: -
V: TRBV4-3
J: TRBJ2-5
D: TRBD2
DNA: TGCGCCAGCAGCCAAGATTGGACTAGCGGTGGGGAGACCCAGTACTTC
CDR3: CASSQDWTSGGETQYF

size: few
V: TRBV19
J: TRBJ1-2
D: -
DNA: TGTGCCACCCAAGACTATGGCTACACCTTC
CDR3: CATQDYGYTF

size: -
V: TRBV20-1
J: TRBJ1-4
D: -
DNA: TGCAGTGCTCCCCCGTCGGGTAATGAAAAACTGTTTTTT
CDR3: CSAPPSGNEKLFF

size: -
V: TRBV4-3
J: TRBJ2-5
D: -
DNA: TGCGCCAGCAGCCAAGATCTGGTGGGGGAAGAGACCCAGTACTTC
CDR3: CASSQDLVGEETQYF

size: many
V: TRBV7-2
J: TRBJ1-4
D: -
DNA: TGTGCCAGCAGCCGCGACGGTGCAACTAATGAAAAACTGTTTTTT
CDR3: CASSRDGATNEKLFF

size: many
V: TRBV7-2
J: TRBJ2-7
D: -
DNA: TGTGCCAGCAGCTTAGCCGGAACCTCGTACGAGCAGTACTTC
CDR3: CASSLAGTSYEQYF

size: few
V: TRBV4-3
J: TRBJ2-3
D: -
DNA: TGCGCCAGCAGCCAAGATTCGACAGCAAAAGATACGCAGTATTTT
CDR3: CASSQDSTAKDTQYF

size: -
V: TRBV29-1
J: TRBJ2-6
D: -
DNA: TGCAGCGTTTTTTTTCATACTTCGGTATCCGGGACCAACGTCCTGACTTTC
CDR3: CSVFFHTSVSGTNVLTF

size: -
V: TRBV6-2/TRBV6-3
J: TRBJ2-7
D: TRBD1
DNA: TGTGCCAGCACCTACCGGGACAGGGACTACGAGCAGTACTTC
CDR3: CASTYRDRDYEQYF

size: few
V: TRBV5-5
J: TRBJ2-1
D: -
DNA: TGTGCCAGCAGCGGCAACACTCAGGGTTTCAATGAGCAGTTCTTC
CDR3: CASSGNTQGFNEQFF

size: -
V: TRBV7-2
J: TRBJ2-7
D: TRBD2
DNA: TGTGCCAGCAGCTTAGCCCCGCGCGGGAGTACCTACGAGCAGTACTTC
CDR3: CASSLAPRGSTYEQYF

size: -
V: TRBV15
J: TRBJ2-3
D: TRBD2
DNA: TGTGCCACCAGCAGAGATCGGGGGGGTCCCACAGATACGCAGTATTTT
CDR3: CATSRDRGGPTDTQYF

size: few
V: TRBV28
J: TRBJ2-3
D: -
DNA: TGTGCCAGCAGTTTACTAGTCAATACGCAGTATTTT
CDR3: CASSLLVNTQYF

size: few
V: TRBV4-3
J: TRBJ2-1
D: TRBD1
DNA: TGCGCCAGCAGCCAAGATCAAATGACAGGGACCTATGAGCAGTTCTTC
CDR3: CASSQDQMTGTYEQFF

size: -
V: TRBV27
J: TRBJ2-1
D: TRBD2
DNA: TGTGCCAGCAGTTTCAGCGGGGAGAACCCCTACAATGAGCAGTTCTTC
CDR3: CASSFSGENPYNEQFF

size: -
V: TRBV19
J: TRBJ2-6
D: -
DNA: TGTGCCAGTAGAGCGGTTGGTGGAGCTGGGGCCAACGTCCTGACTTTC
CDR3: CASRAVGGAGANVLTF

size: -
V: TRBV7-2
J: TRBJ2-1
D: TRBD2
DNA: TGTGCCAGCAGCTTCTCTAGCGGGAGGAGTAATGAGCAGTTCTTC
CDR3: CASSFSSGRSNEQFF

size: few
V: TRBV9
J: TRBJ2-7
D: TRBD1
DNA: TGTGCCAGCAGCGTAGATCAGGGGGACTACGAGCAGTACTTC
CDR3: CASSVDQGDYEQYF

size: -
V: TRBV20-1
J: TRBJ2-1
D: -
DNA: TGCAGTGCCCCGTCGATGTTCGGGAGTACCTACAATGAGCAGTTCTTC
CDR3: CSAPSMFGSTYNEQFF

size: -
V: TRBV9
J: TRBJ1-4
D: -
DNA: TGTGCCAGCAGCTCACAGGGAAGAAAGGAACTGTTTTTT
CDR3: CASSSQGRKELFF

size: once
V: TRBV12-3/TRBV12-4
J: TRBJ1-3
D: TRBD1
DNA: TGTGCCAGCAGCTACCAGGGGGCTTCTGGAAACACCATATATTTT
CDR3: CASSYQGASGNTIYF

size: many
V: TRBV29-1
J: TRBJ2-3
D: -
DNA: TGCAGCGTTGAGACAGATACGCAGTATTTT
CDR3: CSVETDTQYF

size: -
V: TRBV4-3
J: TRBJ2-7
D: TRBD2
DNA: TGCGCCAGCAGCCAAGCAAGCGGGGGGTCCTACGAGCAGTACTTC
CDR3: CASSQASGGSYEQYF

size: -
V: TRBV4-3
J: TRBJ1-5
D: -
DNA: TGCGCCAGCAGCCAAGACCGGGCCGCGGATCAGCCCCAGCATTTT
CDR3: CASSQDRAADQPQHF

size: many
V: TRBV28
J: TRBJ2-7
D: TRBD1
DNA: TGTGCCAGCAGCTCCAGGACAGGGTACGAGCAGTACTTC
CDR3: CASSSRTGYEQYF

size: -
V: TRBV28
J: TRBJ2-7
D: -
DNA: TGTGCCAGCAGTTTAATGCCCCGACAGGGAGGCTACGAGCAGTACTTC
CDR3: CASSLMPRQGGYEQYF

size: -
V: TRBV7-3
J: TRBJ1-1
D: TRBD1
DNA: TGTGCCAGCAGCACGACAGGGGGCTCGGTTACTGAAGCTTTCTTT
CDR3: CASSTTGGSVTEAFF